This TCR beta chain was documented in a study of blood T cell repertoires in COVID-19. Overall study context: Sites across the United States, Italy and Spain contributed samples from acute and convalescent COVID-19.

Methods used by the authors: Using reference gene primer amplification, nucleated cell counts were estimated. Produced via immunoSEQ multiplex PCR; TCRdb's table is partial and in-frame only. For V, J and clone size, that table is used; D and trimming come from the DNA. The sample lists over 45,000 clones; around 85% were seen once. The CDR3 consists of 15 residues. The germline gives CDR1 LGHDT, CDR2 YNNKEL (reference sequence). V dropped 5 bases and J dropped 4 bases, with 17 bases sitting between them. The source is a man aged 70-80 years with active COVID-19. The chain has TRBV3-1 (or the pseudogene TRBV3-2) and TRBJ1-1; D remains unclear. Sequencing was carried out using peripheral blood. The CDR3 protein is CASSGAPPIRTEAFF. The CDR3 bases are TGTGCCAGCAGCGGAGCTCCTCCCATTCGCACTGAAGCTTTCTTT.